This TCR beta chain was sequenced for a study of blood T cell repertoires in COVID-19. As for the study in general: Whether acute or convalescent, the COVID-19 samples came from the United States, Italy and Spain. From T cells, B-cell-depleted T cells, or PBMCs came the material, which was cDNA or gDNA.

In the original processing: It was from reference gene primer amplification that nucleated cell counts were estimated. Measured with immunoSEQ multiplex PCR; TCRdb has only the in-frame clones, and not every one. D and trimming come from the DNA, and the V and J calls and clone size come from that table. This sample has tens of thousands of clones, with approximately 86% found just once. The V end was cut by 0 bases, the J end by 5 bases, with 19 bases between. CDR1 GTSNPN and CDR2 SVGIG come from the germline V gene (reference sequence). The CDR3 spans 17 residues. This TCR derives from a woman aged 80 or over with active or convalescent COVID-19. The V and J genes are TRBV30 and TRBJ1-4; D gene uncertain. The sample was peripheral blood. The CDR3 bases are TGTGCCTGGAGTGTAGAATGGAAGACAAGTAAGAATGAAAAACTGTTTTTT. Translation: CAWSVEWKTSKNEKLFF.